Listed here are 16 T cell receptor beta chains from one sample, sequenced in a study of neoadjuvant anti-PD-1 for oral cavity cancer. Time point denoted: after neoadjuvant nivolumab, at surgical resection. Data came from immunoSEQ multiplex PCR; TCRdb stores just in-frame clones and leaves some out. The profile shows 37,000 or so clones, 30% to 40% of them singletons. The sample in question was tumor tissue, obtained after nivolumab (anti-PD-1) treatment. The receptor source for this set is a person aged 40-85 years with oral cavity squamous cell carcinoma.

The chain employs TRBV14 and TRBJ1-6; no definite D call. CDR3 length: 13 residues. Germline CDR1 reads SGHDN; CDR2 reads FVKESK. V was cut by 4 bases and J by 8 bases, with 9 bases left in between. CDR3 in DNA: TGTGCCAGCAGCCCGCGGACCGATTCACCCCTCCACTTT. This translates into CASSPRTDSPLHF.

The gene calls are TRBV25-1 and TRBJ2-2; 9 bases map to TRBD1. This CDR3 is 16 amino acids long. Losses at the gene ends were 0 bases for V and 7 bases for J; bases not matched to a gene: 6. The germline CDR1 and CDR2 sequences are MGHDK and SYGVNS. The CDR3 sequence is CASSEYGTGSSGELFF. The CDR3 region has the DNA TGTGCCAGCAGTGAATATGGGACAGGGAGTAGCGGGGAGCTGTTTTTT. Using reference TRBV25-1 and TRBJ2-2 for the parts outside the CDR3, the full variable domain is EADIYQTPRYLVIGTGKKITLECSQTMGHDKMYWYQQDPGMELHLIHYSYGVNSTEKGDLSSESTVSRIRTEHFPLTLESARPSHTSQYLCASSEYGTGSSGELFFGEGSRLTVL.

This chain uses TRBV5-1 with TRBJ2-1, with 8 positions matching TRBD2. CDR1 and CDR2 from the germline V gene are SGHRS and YFSETQ. The length of the CDR3 is 17 residues. Germline trimming cut 0 bases from V and 3 bases from J; bases unmatched to any gene: 8. CDR3 region: CASSLGGSSGHYNEQFF. For the CDR3, the DNA is TGCGCCAGCAGCTTGGGCGGCTCTAGCGGGCACTACAATGAGCAGTTCTTC.

J is TRBJ2-2 and V is TRBV5-4; no firm D call. Germline V lookup: CDR1 SGHNT, CDR2 YYREEE (reference sequence). The CDR3 is made up of 15 amino acids. Between the trimmed V and J ends, which lost 3 bases and 6 bases, there was a span of 15 bases. The CDR3 is CASSSSGPFAGELFF. CDR3 sequence (DNA): TGTGCCAGCAGCTCCTCCGGGCCCTTCGCCGGGGAGCTGTTTTTT. Full variable domain (outside the CDR3, taken from reference TRBV5-4 and TRBJ2-2): ETGVTQSPTHLIKTRGQQVTLRCSSQSGHNTVSWYQQALGQGPQFIFQYYREEENGRGNFPPRFSGLQFPNYSSELNVNALELDDSALYLCASSSSGPFAGELFFGEGSRLTVL.

The genes are TRBV18 and TRBJ2-1, with D possibly being TRBD2 (7 bases). Trimming took 0 bases from V and 9 from J, leaving 12 bases between them. The CDR3 sequence is 14 residues long. Germline V gene lookup returns CDR1 KGHSH and CDR2 LQKENI. CDR3 sequence (DNA): TGTGCCAGCTCACCACCGGGGGGGCGGATTGAGCAGTTCTTC. Translating gives CASSPPGGRIEQFF.

This clone was seen repeatedly, ten times or more. The chain links TRBV11-3 to TRBJ2-5, with D perhaps TRBD2 (5 bases). V lost 5 bases, J lost 7 bases, and 17 bases lay in between. Germline V gives CDR1 SGHNT, CDR2 YENEEA. This CDR3 is built from 14 residues. The CDR3 DNA sequence: TGTGCCAGCAGCCGGGGTGAGGGCGTCGGGACCCAGTACTTC. Its protein product is CASSRGEGVGTQYF.

This clone has just a few counts. The V gene is TRBV7-9, the J gene TRBJ1-2, with 7 bases fitting TRBD1. The CDR3 covers 16 residues. V trimming: 3 bases; J trimming: 6 bases; junction bases outside the gene matches: 13. CDR1 and CDR2 from the germline V gene are SEHNR and FQNEAQ (reference sequence). The DNA for the CDR3 is TGTGCCAGCAGCTTTGGTGTAAGGGGGCGACTTCATGGCTACACCTTC. As protein: CASSFGVRGRLHGYTF.

This clone has just a few counts. The chain links TRBV19 to TRBJ2-5; D remains ambiguous. V lost 3 bases and J 0 bases, leaving 8 bases between the germline ends. The germline gives CDR1 LNHDA, CDR2 SQIVND (reference sequence). This CDR3 region has 14 residues. The CDR3 sequence: CASSIEGYQETQYF. The CDR3 DNA sequence: TGTGCCAGTAGTATTGAAGGTTACCAAGAGACCCAGTACTTC.

This clone was seen a handful of times. The chain's CDR3 is CAWRAGGLYSGANVLTF. The CDR3, as DNA: TGTGCCTGGAGGGCCGGGGGGCTGTACTCTGGGGCCAACGTCCTGACTTTC. The V call is TRBV30, the J call TRBJ2-6; TRBD2 is a possible D gene (7 bases). Trimming stripped 3 bases from V and 0 bases from J, with 15 bases between. CDR1 is GTSNPN and CDR2 is SVGIG in the germline V gene (reference sequence). The length of the CDR3 is 17 residues.

This chain connects TRBV11-1 to TRBJ2-7; D not resolved. This CDR3 region has 12 residues. The V gene's germline CDR1 is SGHAT and CDR2 FQDESV (reference sequence). Trimming stripped 2 bases from V and 0 bases from J, with 2 bases between. The CDR3 protein is CASSLSSYEQYF. The DNA for the CDR3 is TGTGCCAGCAGCTTATCCTCCTACGAGCAGTACTTC.

Only a few counts were recorded for this clone. The gene calls are TRBV6-5 and TRBJ1-2; D ambiguous. The germline V gene has CDR1 MNHEY and CDR2 SVGAGI. The V end was cut by 6 bases, the J end by 8 bases, with 13 bases between. The CDR3 covers 12 residues. CDR3 nucleotide sequence: TGTGCCAGCAGACGTGGTGGTGAAGGCTACACCTTC. This sequence encodes CASRRGGEGYTF.

For the CDR3, the DNA is TGTGCCAGCTCACCAGCACAGGGTGGTCAGCCCCAGCATTTT. This encodes CASSPAQGGQPQHF. V usage is TRBV18 and J usage is TRBJ1-5; D is perhaps TRBD1 (6 bases). V dropped 2 bases and J dropped 6 bases, with 11 bases sitting between them. This CDR3 spans 14 amino acids. CDR1 KGHSH and CDR2 LQKENI come from the germline V gene. Filled out from reference TRBV18 and TRBJ1-5, the complete variable domain reads NAGVMQNPRHLVRRRGQEARLRCSPMKGHSHVYWYRQLPEEGLKFMVYLQKENIIDESGMPKERFSAEFPKEGPSILRIQQVVRGDSAAYFCASSPAQGGQPQHFGDGTRLSIL.

The chain employs TRBV27 and TRBJ2-7; 9 bases match TRBD2. The V segment lost 6 bases and the J segment 7 bases; nucleotides outside the gene matches: 10. The CDR3 has 14 amino acids. Looked up from germline, CDR1 is MNHEY and CDR2 is SMNVEV (reference sequence). The CDR3 loop reads CASRIRLAAREQYF. The CDR3 DNA sequence: TGTGCCAGCAGAATCAGACTAGCGGCTAGAGAGCAGTACTTC.

J is TRBJ1-1 and V is TRBV5-1; 9 bases match TRBD1. The CDR3 totals 13 residues. Germline V gives CDR1 SGHRS, CDR2 YFSETQ. The V gene end was trimmed by 5 bases and the J gene end by 13 bases; junction bases not matched to a gene: 12. CDR3 nucleotide sequence: TGCGCCAGCAGAAGTCCCGGGACAGGGTTTGGTTTCTTT. Translating gives CASRSPGTGFGFF.

The chain employs TRBV2 and TRBJ1-2; tentative D call: TRBD1 (6 bases). CDR1 is SNHLY and CDR2 is FYNNEI in the germline V gene. The CDR3 consists of 13 residues. With 4 bases removed from V and 7 bases from J, the gap between germline ends came to 13 bases. The CDR3 nucleotides read TGTGCCAGCAGTGTAGGGGGAATTGGTGGCTACACCTTC. This gives the protein CASSVGGIGGYTF.

This clone has only a few counts. The chain couples TRBV7-2 to TRBJ1-2; TRBD1 is a possible D gene (6 bases). Germline values: CDR1 SGHTA, CDR2 FQGNSA. The CDR3 has 16 residues. V was cut by 1 base and J by 4 bases, with 16 bases left in between. The CDR3 here is CASSLVFGGQGYGYTF. As DNA, the CDR3 is TGTGCCAGCAGCTTAGTGTTTGGGGGCCAGGGCTATGGCTACACCTTC.